This T cell receptor (beta chain) comes out of a study of beta chain features in type 1 diabetes. Investigators reverse transcribed all isolated RNA, so they sequenced expressed TCRB transcripts. The table came from immunoSEQ multiplex PCR; TCRdb's copy has only in-frame clones and leaves some out. The repertoire holds about 470,000 clones, with approximately 28% as singletons. This clone occurred a few times. Germline values: CDR1 SEHNR, CDR2 FQNEAQ (reference sequence). The V end was cut by 0 bases, the J end by 0 bases, with 6 bases between. The CDR3 is made up of 16 amino acids. Specimen: naive CD4+ T cells from blood. This TCR derives from a man aged 18 to 29 in good health. The V call is TRBV7-9, the J call TRBJ2-6; D call uncertain. The CDR3 DNA sequence: TGTGCCAGCAGCTTAGCGGCGTACTCTGGGGCCAACGTCCTGACTTTC. Protein product: CASSLAAYSGANVLTF.